This paragraph reports one TCR beta chain. Its antigen is not known. Regarding time point: 20-29 weeks after completion of therapy. CDR3 length: 16 residues. V was trimmed by 0 bases and J by 0 bases, leaving 11 bases between them. CDR1 is MGHRA, CDR2 YSYEKL, per germline. This record comes from a study of T cell therapy after organ transplantation. Study background: T cells were expanded 2 to 3 weeks with 30 CMV class I/II epitopes. Blood for the long-term post-therapy sample came 20 to 29 weeks after therapy. Broader study findings: Reconstitution after therapy seemingly combined transferred and product-undetected endogenous clonotypes.

Profiled with immunoSEQ multiplex PCR; TCRdb holds only in-frame clones, not every one. The sample lists approximately 15,000 clones; about 85% were seen once. This receptor was taken from a human patient who had received a solid organ transplant and had CMV disease. The graft donor may be the source of some T cells. The chain has TRBV4-1 and TRBJ1-2, with D uncertain. The source material was CD8+ T cells from blood, sampled after autologous CMV-specific T cell therapy. The chain's CDR3 is CASSQDLIGANYGYTF. CDR3 DNA sequence: TGCGCCAGCAGCCAAGATTTGATAGGAGCTAACTATGGCTACACCTTC.